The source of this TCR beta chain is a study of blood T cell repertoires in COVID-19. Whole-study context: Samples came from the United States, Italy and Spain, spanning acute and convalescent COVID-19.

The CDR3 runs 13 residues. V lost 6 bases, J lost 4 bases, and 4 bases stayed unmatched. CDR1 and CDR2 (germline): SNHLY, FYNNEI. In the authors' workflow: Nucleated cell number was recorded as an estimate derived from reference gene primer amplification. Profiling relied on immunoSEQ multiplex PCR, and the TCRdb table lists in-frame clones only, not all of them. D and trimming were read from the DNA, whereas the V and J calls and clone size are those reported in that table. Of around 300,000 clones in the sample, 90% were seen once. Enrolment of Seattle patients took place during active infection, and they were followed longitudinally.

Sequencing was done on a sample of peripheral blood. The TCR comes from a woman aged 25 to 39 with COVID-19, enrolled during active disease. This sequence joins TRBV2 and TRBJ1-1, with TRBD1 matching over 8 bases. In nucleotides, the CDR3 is TGTGCCAGCAGCAAAACAGGGGGCACTGAAGCTTTCTTT. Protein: CASSKTGGTEAFF.